This TCR beta chain appears in the sequencing data of a study of beta chain features in type 1 diabetes. Investigators reverse transcribed all isolated RNA, so they sequenced expressed TCRB transcripts. Produced via immunoSEQ multiplex PCR; TCRdb's table is partial and in-frame only. The sample comprises under 200,000 clones, 8% to 9.5% of which are singletons, and 0.45% to 0.6% rests with the top ten. The sample holds a few counts of this clone. Its antigen remains unknown. This CDR3 contains 14 residues. Trimming pared 6 bases from V and 0 bases from J, leaving 14 bases between. Germline V lookup: CDR1 SQVTM, CDR2 ANQGSEA. Study-wide points: The influence of HLA type on TCRB rearrangement stayed undetermined. Within each of all four CD4+ subsets, Type 1 diabetes patients had TCRB CDR3s that were moderately but significantly shorter.

The rearrangement links TRBV29-1 to TRBJ1-2; a possible D gene is TRBD1 (5 bases). The TCR sequence derives from a woman aged 18-29 years with type 1 diabetes. The specimen sequenced was central memory CD4+ T cells from blood. CDR3 loop: CSVSPRGTNYGYTF. Written as DNA, the CDR3 is TGCAGCGTATCCCCCCGGGGGACTAACTATGGCTACACCTTC.